This T cell receptor beta chain is drawn from a study of human T cells and chemical hapten exposure listed by TCRdb under 2021. For the study in its entirety: For sensitization, 2% DPC in acetone was applied to a roughly 2 cm by roughly 2 cm area of upper inner arm skin. Libraries were pooled for sequencing, and variation in per-sample TCR yields was attributed mainly to small differences in library volumes within the pool. Patch testing was performed on the upper back with Finn chambers containing 0.01% DPC, and the patch tests were scored after 6 days according to International Contact Dermatitis Research Group standards. Some 29 alopecia patients provided blood for TCR sequencing at one to four time points (pre-sensitization, 2, 6 and 24 weeks). Patient blood was sampled pre-sensitization (week 0) and at 2, 6 and about 24 weeks after DPC sensitization. The patient cohort, mostly female, included alopecia areata with under or over 50% scalp involvement, alopecia totalis and alopecia universalis. Throughout the study period of roughly 24 weeks, patients also received therapeutic DPC doses to the scalp every week. The study tracked peripheral blood TCR repertoire changes in vivo during primary and secondary sensitization to the hapten diphenylcyclopropenone (DPC) in alopecia patients.

The sample's time point, from its label and the paper: patch test 2, 6 weeks after DPC sensitization. According to the study, the label for this sample's treatment or condition signals: therapeutic diphenylcyclopropenone sensitization with weekly scalp DPC. At each patch-test visit, blood was drawn before the patch test was applied. Patients were eligible if aged 18 to 70, diagnosed with alopecia and judged suitable for DPC therapy, and pregnant patients were excluded. Total RNA was extracted from unfractionated whole blood that had been collected in Tempus Blood RNA tubes. A note on this clonotype: Its antigen specificity is not known. No base-level quality is on record; no much larger clone is a single base apart.

Libraries were constructed by RACE. Sequenced on a NextSeq 500. Library preparation attached unique molecular identifiers to individual cDNA molecules for quantitative, reproducible TCR counting. For every blood RNA sample, sequencing covered both the TCR alpha and TCR beta chains. The paper's data handling went like this. The median number of TCRs per sample was around 100,000, ranging from roughly 20,000 to 690,600. V, J and CDR3 annotation of the TCR reads was performed with the Decombinator software suite. For PS versus PT1 abundance plots, all samples were subsampled to the same number of TCRs (28,000). TCRs were defined as expanded if absent before sensitization and observed at least eight times at the 2-week time point. TCRdb reran the public reads through fastp at Q25 and MiXCR, keeping productive beta chains. Rows are combined by CDR3 protein, so each entry shows the most common genes and DNA. The V and J calls were not made by the authors but by TCRdb's processing. A total of roughly 52,000 distinct CDR3 sequences appear in this sample, just under 10% of them only once. Of the sample, approximately 1.6% falls within the top ten clones.

The CDR3, from cysteine to phenylalanine, totals 17 residues. The kept DNA is CDR3 alone, 51 bases in frame from the first base. CDR1 MNHEY and CDR2 SVGEGT were looked up in the germline V gene. V is cut back by 7 bases and J by 3 bases, with 11 bases in the junction unmatched. Overall results and qualifications from the work: Patch test score correlated positively with the number of PT1 expanded TCRs, reaching significance at thresholds 8, 16 and 32 but not at 4. No change with DPC sensitization was found in the number of TCRs above 1 in 1000 frequency, and no evidence of global repertoire structure alterations was found. Alopecia, a presumed autoimmune disease, was present in all patients, so the immune response of the patients might differ from that of healthy individuals. Repeated subsampling changed both the strength of the expansion versus patch-test correlation and the threshold at which the correlation became significant. Significantly more large CDR3 similarity clusters were formed by expanded TCRs than by pre-sensitization or healthy control sets, consistent with antigen-driven responses.

The rearrangement combines TRBV6-2 or TRBV6-3 with TRBJ2-1; the central 11 bases match TRBD2. Sample: whole blood, taken in connection with sensitization to the hapten diphenylcyclopropenone (DPC). The clonotype was recovered from a woman aged 45 to 65 with alopecia areata. Some clones in this sample may be carry-over from other donors' samples. CDR3 sequence: CASTLPPGTSGYNEQFF. The DNA sequence is as follows: TGTGCCAGCACCTTACCACCCGGGACTAGCGGCTACAATGAGCAGTTCTTC.